This TCR beta chain was recorded in a study of human T cells and chemical hapten exposure. The V and J ends lost 1 base and 9 bases respectively, with 20 bases between them. This CDR3 comprises 16 residues. Germline CDR1 and CDR2: MNHEY and SMNVEV (reference sequence). Unique molecular identifiers were attached to individual cDNA molecules within the library. In the authors' workflow: Sample-level TCR yields exhibited a median of about 91,000, with a range of 23,224 to 690,600. TCRdb independently ran MiXCR on the RACE reads; one entry per CDR3 protein. For this entry, the V and J calls and clone size follow TCRdb and not the study's own pipeline. The repertoire has approximately 370,000 distinct CDR3 sequences, roughly 6% of them found once; the top ten carry 7% to 10%. This clonotype was observed a handful of times. Antigen unknown. Time point defined: pre-sensitization, week 0. Regarding treatment: therapeutic diphenylcyclopropenone sensitization with weekly scalp DPC.

General study findings and limits: Significantly greater numbers of large CDR3 similarity clusters came from expanded TCRs than from controls.

This sample comprised whole blood, obtained in connection with sensitization to the hapten diphenylcyclopropenone (DPC). This TCR was sampled from a young woman with alopecia areata. Some clones in this sample may be carry-over from other donors' samples. This chain joins TRBV27 and TRBJ2-3, with D perhaps TRBD1 or TRBD2 (5 bases each). For the CDR3, the DNA is TGTGCCAGCAGTTTATATTTCAGCGGAGTTGAGGGGACGCAGTATTTT. Its translation is CASSLYFSGVEGTQYF.